This TCR beta chain was recovered during a study of T cell repertoires in cytomegalovirus infection. Study-wide points: Summed frequency of shared TCR beta families picked out CMV carriers who also had the relevant HLA.

The CDR3 totals 17 residues. Germline-derived CDR1 and CDR2 are LNHDA and SQIVND (reference sequence). As concerns this clonotype: Its antigen remains unidentified. The junction departs from germline at one end; a sequencing error may be responsible.

In TCRdb, the reads were re-called with MiXCR into one record per CDR3 protein. This table has about 490,000 distinct CDR3 sequences, 11% appearing once. The TCR originated in a human donor in good health (CMV status not recorded). Some clones in this sample may be carry-over from other donors' samples. What was sequenced was PBMCs. V gene TRBV19 combines with J gene TRBJ1-5, with TRBD1 matching 11 bases. CDR3 sequence reads: CASSGTGGHLSNQPRHF. The CDR3 coding sequence is TGTGCCAGTAGTGGGACAGGGGGTCATCTTAGCAATCAGCCCCGGCATTTT.